These 15 T cell receptor beta chains originate from one sample sequenced in a study of early T cells in non-severe SARS-CoV-2 infection. TCRdb fed the 5' RACE reads into MiXCR, producing one record per CDR3 protein. The sample shows under 45,000 distinct CDR3 sequences, roughly 5.4% of them seen only once. Specimen: whole blood, collected at baseline. These receptors all stem from an adult who was a healthcare worker with PCR-confirmed SARS-CoV-2 infection or an uninfected control (not recorded which).

This clonotype appeared a few times. The chain combines TRBV12-3 or TRBV12-4 with TRBJ1-1; D is ambiguous. The V end was cut by 6 bases, the J end by 0 bases, with 11 bases between. The CDR3 loop spans 14 amino acids. The CDR3 sequence: CASSPRVMNTEAFF. The CDR3 DNA sequence: TGTGCCAGCAGCCCGAGGGTGATGAACACTGAAGCTTTCTTT.

Only a few counts were recorded for this clonotype. The V call is TRBV10-3, the J call TRBJ1-1; D may be TRBD1 (6 bases). CDR3 length equals 12 residues. Germline V CDR1 and CDR2: ENHRY, SYGVKD. V was pared by 10 bases and J by 2 bases, with 11 bases between. As DNA, the CDR3 is TGTGCCAGCAGGGGTCTTAACACTGAAGCTTTCTTT. Translation: CASRGLNTEAFF.

This clonotype showed up many times. V is TRBV9 and J is TRBJ2-7; a possible D gene is TRBD1 (5 bases). Germline CDR1 and CDR2: SGDLS and YYNGEE. CDR3 length: 12 residues. Trimming took off 1 base at V and 3 bases at J, with 5 bases between the two ends. DNA for the CDR3: TGTGCCAGCAGCGTACAGGGCTACGAGCAGTACGTC. Residues: CASSVQGYEQYV.

This clonotype was observed at least ten times. The rearrangement joins TRBV6-5 to TRBJ2-5, with D hard to call. The CDR3 has 12 amino acids. With 5 bases removed from V and 4 bases from J, the gap between germline ends came to 8 bases. Germline loops: CDR1 MNHEY, CDR2 SVGAGI. This chain's CDR3 is CASSPRPETQYF. The DNA of the CDR3 is TGTGCCAGCAGTCCACGCCCAGAGACCCAGTACTTC.

This clonotype was recorded at least ten times. The genes are TRBV7-9 and TRBJ1-1, with TRBD1 as a possible D gene (5 bases). There are 14 residues in the CDR3. Germline V gene data show CDR1 as SEHNR and CDR2 as FQNEAQ (reference sequence). Trimming took 0 bases from V and 4 from J, leaving 9 bases between them. CDR3 protein: CASSLAGRVTEAFF. The CDR3 nucleotides read TGTGCCAGCAGCTTAGCAGGCAGGGTCACTGAAGCTTTCTTT.

This clonotype was recorded at least ten times. The chain carries TRBV14 and TRBJ2-3, with a weak D call TRBD2 (5 bases). Germline loops: CDR1 SGHDN, CDR2 FVKESK. The CDR3 totals 17 residues. Trimming took off 2 bases at V and 2 bases at J, with 17 bases between the two ends. CDR3 sequence: CASSQPTTAAVTDTQYF. CDR3 DNA: TGTGCCAGCAGCCAACCAACTACAGCGGCGGTCACAGATACGCAGTATTTT.

This clonotype was recorded at least ten times. V and J are TRBV7-2 and TRBJ2-7; 12 bases agree with TRBD2. Germline trimming cut 2 bases from V and 2 bases from J; bases unmatched to any gene: 1. Germline CDR1 SGHTA, CDR2 FQGNSA. This CDR3 region has 15 residues. This chain's CDR3 is CASSLLAGGTYEQYF. The CDR3 DNA is TGTGCCAGCAGCTTACTAGCGGGAGGGACCTACGAGCAGTACTTC.

The table lists this clonotype with many counts. J is TRBJ1-5 and V is TRBV20-1; 7 bases are shared with TRBD1. From germline, CDR1 is DFQATT and CDR2 SNEGSKA (reference sequence). The ends lost 3 bases at V and 0 bases at J; junction bases unmatched: 8. The CDR3 length is 16 residues. CDR3 in amino acids: CSARKTGRYSNQPQHF. CDR3 DNA sequence: TGCAGTGCTAGGAAGACAGGGAGATATAGCAATCAGCCCCAGCATTTT.

This rearrangement joins TRBV4-1 to TRBJ2-5; 7 bases align to TRBD1. Germline CDR1 is MGHRA and CDR2 is YSYEKL. This CDR3 has 14 residues. V lost 1 base and J lost 5; bases outside the gene matches: 4. The CDR3 DNA sequence: TGCGCCAGCAGCCAAGGAGTCAGGGGGGAGACCCAGTACTTC. This sequence encodes CASSQGVRGETQYF.

By its share, this clonotype is medium-sized (0.01 to 0.1%). The J gene is TRBJ2-7, the V gene TRBV28; 12 bases agree with TRBD1. J lost 4 bases, V lost 6 bases, and 19 bases had no gene match. Germline loops: CDR1 MDHEN, CDR2 SYDVKM. The CDR3 consists of 19 residues. The CDR3 spells CASRTLFTPGQGATYEQYF. The CDR3 coding sequence is TGTGCCAGCAGAACGCTATTCACACCGGGACAGGGGGCAACGTACGAGCAGTACTTC.

This clonotype was seen ten or more times. The V gene is TRBV5-8, the J gene TRBJ2-1; perhaps TRBD2 as D (6 bases). Per the germline V gene, CDR1 is SGHTS and CDR2 is YDEGEE. Between the trimmed V and J ends, which lost 7 bases and 10 bases, there was a span of 9 bases. The CDR3 is 10 amino acids. The CDR3 DNA is TGTGCCAGCGCAGGAGGGGAGCAGTTCTTC. Translated, it gives CASAGGEQFF. The variable domain in full, with the rest retrieved from reference TRBV5-8 and TRBJ2-1, is EAGVTQSPTHLIKTRGQQATLRCSPISGHTSVYWYQQALGLGLQFLLWYDEGEERNRGNFPPRFSGRQFPNYSSELNVNALELEDSALYLCASAGGEQFFGPGTRLTVL.

In its sample, this clonotype was seen many times. The chain carries TRBV20-1 and TRBJ2-7; 8 bases line up with TRBD1. This CDR3 is built from 13 residues. The junction had 5 bases not matched to a gene; V was cut back by 6 bases and J by 1 base. CDR1 and CDR2 (germline): DFQATT, SNEGSKA (reference sequence). The CDR3 loop is CSARQGSSYEQYF. The CDR3 region has the DNA TGCAGTGCGCGACAGGGGAGTTCCTACGAGCAGTACTTC.

The chain joins TRBV28 to TRBJ1-1; D is undetermined. Germline-derived CDR1 and CDR2 are MDHEN and SYDVKM. The germline V and J ends were trimmed by 5 bases and 2 bases, with 15 bases remaining between them. The CDR3 sequence is 15 residues long. The CDR3: CASSPPGMLNTEAFF. The DNA of the CDR3 is TGTGCCAGCAGTCCCCCGGGGATGCTCAACACTGAAGCTTTCTTT.

This clonotype was seen repeatedly, ten times or more. The V and J genes are TRBV6-5 and TRBJ2-1; D may correspond to TRBD1 or TRBD2 (6 bases each). V lost 2 bases, J lost 6 bases, and 17 bases lay in between. CDR1 and CDR2 from the germline V gene are MNHEY and SVGAGI. CDR3 length: 16 amino acids. The CDR3 DNA sequence: TGTGCCAGCAGTTACCCCGGGGGTACGGGGGCCAATGAGCAGTTCTTC. The encoded protein is CASSYPGGTGANEQFF.

This clonotype was detected many times. This chain joins TRBV20-1 and TRBJ2-3; 13 positions agree with TRBD2. The CDR3 runs to 15 residues. With V trimmed by 6 bases and J by 10 bases, 13 bases remained unmatched. CDR1 is DFQATT, CDR2 SNEGSKA, per germline (reference sequence). The CDR3 spells CSALGLAGDGSSQYF. DNA of the CDR3: TGCAGTGCCCTAGGACTAGCGGGAGATGGATCTTCGCAGTATTTT.